A single sample is the source of the 18 T cell receptor beta chains below, sequenced in a study of blood T cell repertoires in COVID-19. The assay was immunoSEQ multiplex PCR, and TCRdb's table has in-frame clones only and misses some. The repertoire has about 26,000 clones, about 90% of them found once; the top ten carry around 2.7%. Sequences were obtained from peripheral blood. All receptors come from a human donor in a cohort sampled during active COVID-19.

This CDR3 reads CASSPIAGGRFAYEQYF. CDR3 DNA: TGTGCCAGCTCACCAATTGCGGGAGGTAGGTTCGCCTACGAGCAGTACTTC. V and J are TRBV18 and TRBJ2-7, with 8 bases fitting TRBD2. V lost 2 bases to trimming and J lost 2 bases; unmatched junction nucleotides: 11. Germline loops: CDR1 KGHSH, CDR2 LQKENI. CDR3 length: 17 amino acids.

This clone was seen once. Other DNA sequences of this sample code for an identical CDR3. The chain joins TRBV5-4 to TRBJ1-4; D is ambiguous. Trimming removed 1 base at V and 3 bases at J, with 7 bases between. From germline, CDR1 is SGHNT and CDR2 YYREEE (reference sequence). CDR3 length equals 14 residues. CDR3 in DNA: TGTGCCAGCAGCTTGCAGTCAGCTAATGAAAAACTGTTTTTT. This translates into CASSLQSANEKLFF.

The chain joins TRBV29-1 to TRBJ2-1, with TRBD1 matching 11 bases. Germline V lookup: CDR1 SQVTM, CDR2 ANQGSEA. J was trimmed by 10 bases and V by 7 bases; bases with no gene match: 9. The CDR3 is 13 residues long. For the CDR3, the DNA is TGCAGCGACCGGCGGACAGGGGGCCGGGAGCAGTTCTTC. Its protein is CSDRRTGGREQFF.

This chain connects TRBV6-6 to TRBJ1-6; 8 bases match TRBD1. This CDR3 has 13 residues. Germline lookup yields CDR1 MNHNY and CDR2 SVGAGI (reference sequence). Trimming removed 6 bases from V and 7 bases from J; junction bases left unmatched: 2. The DNA for the CDR3 is TGTGCCAGCAGGCAGGGGGCGAATTCACCCCTCCACTTT. It codes for CASRQGANSPLHF.

V usage is TRBV13 and J usage is TRBJ2-5; 10 bases line up with TRBD1. Germline values: CDR1 PRHDT, CDR2 FYEKMQ (reference sequence). The J segment lost 5 bases and the V segment lost 2 bases, leaving 5 bases of the junction unmatched. The CDR3 has 15 residues. In DNA, the CDR3 is TGTGCCAGCAGCTTATCCGGACAGGGGGATGAGACCCAGTACTTC. Residues: CASSLSGQGDETQYF.

This chain connects TRBV14 to TRBJ2-1; D is perhaps TRBD2 (5 bases). CDR1 SGHDN and CDR2 FVKESK come from the germline V gene. There are 16 residues in the CDR3. The V gene lost 0 bases and the J gene lost 2 bases, with 11 bases spanning the gap. The DNA for the CDR3 is TGTGCCAGCAGCCAAGAGGAGGAGTCCACCTACAATGAGCAGTTCTTC. Translated: CASSQEEESTYNEQFF.

A single count supports this clone. The V gene is TRBV25-1, the J gene TRBJ2-3; TRBD2 is a possible D gene (6 bases). Germline-derived CDR1 and CDR2 are MGHDK and SYGVNS. This CDR3 is built from 14 residues. The V gene lost 4 bases and the J gene lost 2 bases, with 10 bases spanning the gap. The CDR3 loop is CASSGRVSTDTQYF. The CDR3 DNA reads as TGTGCCAGCAGTGGGAGGGTCTCCACAGATACGCAGTATTTT.

The rearrangement joins TRBV19 to TRBJ1-5, with 9 bases aligning to TRBD1. This CDR3 has 17 residues. The V segment lost 5 bases and the J segment 2 bases; nucleotides outside the gene matches: 10. Germline CDR1 and CDR2: LNHDA and SQIVND (reference sequence). DNA of the CDR3: TGTGCCAGTAGTCCCCACCCACAGGGGGCCCGCAATCAGCCCCAGCATTTT. It is translated as CASSPHPQGARNQPQHF.

The sample holds one count of this clone. The chain links TRBV5-1 to TRBJ2-7; a weak D match, TRBD1 (5 bases). Trimming removed 3 bases from V and 5 bases from J, with 9 bases in between. The CDR3 consists of 12 residues. Germline V lookup: CDR1 SGHRS, CDR2 YFSETQ. The CDR3 region is CASSSSGNEQYF. The CDR3 DNA reads as TGCGCCAGCAGCTCATCAGGGAACGAGCAGTACTTC.

A single count supports this clone. Sequence at one end of the junction differs from germline and may be a read error. This chain joins TRBV3-1 (or the pseudogene TRBV3-2) and TRBJ1-2; perhaps TRBD1 as D (6 bases). Germline values: CDR1 LGHDT, CDR2 YNNKEL (reference sequence). The length of the CDR3 is 14 residues. CDR3 residues: CASSQDYSSGGYSF. CDR3 bases: TGTGCCAGCAGCCAAGATTACAGTTCGGGGGGCTACTCCTTC.

This clone was seen only a few times. This rearrangement joins TRBV28 to TRBJ2-7; 8 bases match TRBD1. This CDR3 comprises 15 residues. In germline, CDR1 is MDHEN, CDR2 SYDVKM. V lost 5 bases to trimming and J lost 2 bases; unmatched junction nucleotides: 8. The CDR3 sequence: CASSPPGTGTYEQYF. Written as DNA, the CDR3 is TGTGCCAGCAGTCCCCCCGGGACAGGTACCTACGAGCAGTACTTC.

This rearrangement joins TRBV19 to TRBJ1-1, with 7 bases lining up with TRBD1. After removal of 7 bases from V and 5 bases from J, the junction contained 13 bases not matched to a gene. CDR1 is LNHDA and CDR2 is SQIVND in the germline V gene (reference sequence). CDR3 length: 15 amino acids. CDR3 sequence reads: CASTNLKGAGTEAFF. In DNA form, the CDR3 reads TGTGCCAGTACGAATTTGAAGGGGGCGGGTACTGAAGCTTTCTTT.

The V and J genes are TRBV2 and TRBJ2-1; D is perhaps TRBD2 (6 bases). From germline, CDR1 is SNHLY and CDR2 FYNNEI. V lost 7 bases and J lost 12, with 25 bases in between. The CDR3 runs 15 residues. The CDR3 here is CASTPRRPRGGVQFF. In DNA, the CDR3 is TGTGCCAGCACTCCCAGGCGCCCCCGGGGCGGGGTGCAGTTCTTC.

V gene TRBV2 combines with J gene TRBJ2-7; the D is unclear. Germline V gene sequence: CDR1 SNHLY, CDR2 FYNNEI. V shed 1 base and J shed 3 bases, with 4 bases lying between them. The CDR3 length is 12 residues. In DNA, the CDR3 is TGTGCCAGCAGTGAAGGGAGCTACGAGCAGTACTTC. Protein product: CASSEGSYEQYF.

The chain uses TRBV11-2 and TRBJ1-2; 7 bases line up with TRBD1. The CDR3 runs to 12 residues. CDR1 is SGHAT and CDR2 is FQNNGV in the germline V gene. Trimming cost V 8 bases and J 7 bases; bases outside gene matches: 7. The CDR3 bases are TGTGCCAGCCGACAGGGCGATTTTGGCTACACCTTC. It is translated as CASRQGDFGYTF.

The J gene is TRBJ2-4, the V gene TRBV5-4, with 9 bases that match TRBD2. Trimming at V came to 0 bases and at J to 0 bases, leaving 1 base not matched to a gene. This CDR3 has 16 amino acids. Germline loops: CDR1 SGHNT, CDR2 YYREEE (reference sequence). The chain's CDR3 is CASSLGGGVAKNIQYF. The CDR3 nucleotides are TGTGCCAGCAGCTTGGGCGGGGGGGTAGCCAAAAACATTCAGTACTTC.

The chain links TRBV3-1 (or the pseudogene TRBV3-2) to TRBJ1-5; D remains unclear. Germline values: CDR1 LGHDT, CDR2 YNNKEL (reference sequence). The CDR3 has 14 residues. The germline V and J ends were trimmed by 2 bases and 5 bases, with 10 bases remaining between them. CDR3 nucleotides: TGTGCCAGCAGCCAATTCCCAGAATATCAGCCCCAGCATTTT. The encoded protein is CASSQFPEYQPQHF.

CDR3 in DNA: TGTGCCAGCAGCTCGGAGCGTAAGAACACCGGGGAGCTGTTTTTT. Its translation: CASSSERKNTGELFF. The V call is TRBV2, the J call TRBJ2-2; D remains unclear. The ends were cut back, 6 bases at V and 1 base at J, with 12 bases in the middle. There are 15 residues in the CDR3. From germline, CDR1 is SNHLY and CDR2 FYNNEI.